The following is a T cell receptor (beta chain) sequence with its context. Antigen unknown. This record belongs to a study of cytomegalovirus exposure and HLA in healthy donors. Notes on the study in general: In the analysis, some V segments, TRBV6-2 and TRBV6-3 included, were excluded as indistinguishable.

Primers for the PCR totalled 60 Vbeta and 13 Jbeta. The table came from immunoSEQ multiplex PCR; TCRdb's copy has only in-frame clones and leaves some out. The table has 100,000 or so clones, roughly 70% seen once. CDR1 SGHTA and CDR2 FQGNSA come from the germline V gene. The CDR3 is made up of 14 amino acids. Unmatched junction bases numbered 6, after V lost 2 bases and J lost 5 bases. Source material: PBMCs. This TCR came from a man aged 50-60 years in good health and CMV-seronegative. The rearrangement uses TRBV7-2 and TRBJ2-7; the match to TRBD2 covers 7 bases. The DNA of the CDR3 is TGTGCCAGCAGCTTACGGCGGGGGTTAAACGAGCAGTACTTC. As protein: CASSLRRGLNEQYF.